Listed here are 23 T cell receptor beta chains from one sample, sequenced in a study of graft-versus-host responses after intestinal transplantation. The repertoire was sequenced with immunoSEQ multiplex PCR; TCRdb's copy has only in-frame clones and lacks some. In the table there are over 65,000 clones, 91% of which are singletons. No cognate antigen is known for these TCRs. This specimen was unstimulated CD4+ T cells sorted from spleen or lymph node cells, taken before intestinal transplant. The receptors were sampled from a human donor who received an intestinal transplant.

This clone was found once. The chain recombines TRBV5-1 with TRBJ2-7; 9 bases align to TRBD1. In germline, CDR1 is SGHRS, CDR2 YFSETQ. This CDR3 comprises 15 residues. The J segment lost 4 bases and the V segment lost 1 base, leaving 6 bases of the junction unmatched. Here the CDR3 DNA reads TGCGCCAGCAGCTTGTTGGGGACAGGGTGGTACGAGCAGTACTTC. Translating gives CASSLLGTGWYEQYF.

The V call is TRBV5-6, the J call TRBJ2-3; the D gene is possibly TRBD1 (5 bases). Per germline, CDR1 SGHDT and CDR2 YYEEEE. Trimming shortened V by 0 bases and J by 1 base, and 9 bases separated the two germline ends. CDR3 size: 15 residues. DNA for the CDR3: TGTGCCAGCAGCTTGGGCGGACACGGCACAGATACGCAGTATTTT. This translates into CASSLGGHGTDTQYF.

This clone was counted once. This chain joins TRBV2 and TRBJ1-5; D perhaps matches TRBD1 (5 bases). Trimming removed 2 bases from V and 7 bases from J, with 15 bases in between. This CDR3 has 15 amino acids. Germline V gives CDR1 SNHLY, CDR2 FYNNEI. CDR3 DNA sequence: TGTGCCAGCAGTGAAAGGGGAGGGATCAAGCAGCCCCAGCATTTT. Its protein is CASSERGGIKQPQHF.

The rearrangement joins TRBV5-1 to TRBJ2-7; 8 bases agree with TRBD1. The V gene's germline CDR1 is SGHRS and CDR2 YFSETQ. This CDR3 has 14 amino acids. J was trimmed by 0 bases and V by 4 bases; bases with no gene match: 3. The CDR3 here is CASSPTGGSYEQYF. The DNA for the CDR3 is TGCGCCAGCAGCCCAACAGGGGGCTCCTACGAGCAGTACTTC.

The gene calls are TRBV4-3 and TRBJ1-2, with D maybe TRBD1 (6 bases). The germline V gene has CDR1 LGHNA and CDR2 YSLEER. This CDR3 has 16 residues. Trimming removed 2 bases from V and 8 bases from J, with 21 bases in between. The CDR3 loop reads CASSQLITGTTGGYTF. CDR3 coding DNA: TGCGCCAGCAGCCAACTGATTACGGGGACCACAGGGGGCTACACCTTC.

The rearrangement links TRBV7-9 to TRBJ2-3; D call uncertain. Germline loops: CDR1 SEHNR, CDR2 FQNEAQ (reference sequence). CDR3 length: 14 residues. V lost 3 bases, J lost 6 bases, and 13 bases lay in between. The CDR3 DNA reads TGTGCCAGCAGCTTTTCCGCAGTCCAGGATACGCAGTATTTT. Its protein is CASSFSAVQDTQYF.

The chain has TRBV20-1 and TRBJ2-7; no definite D call. Trimming took 0 bases from V and 6 from J, leaving 6 bases between them. Germline CDR1 reads DFQATT; CDR2 reads SNEGSKA (reference sequence). This CDR3 contains 11 residues. This CDR3 is CSAREVGEQYF. DNA of the CDR3: TGCAGTGCTAGAGAAGTCGGCGAGCAGTACTTC.

The chain carries TRBV13 and TRBJ2-4; no reliable D call. The V and J ends lost 5 bases and 0 bases respectively, with 8 bases between them. The CDR3 sequence is 14 residues long. Germline V CDR1 and CDR2: PRHDT, FYEKMQ (reference sequence). CDR3 DNA sequence: TGTGCCAGCAGCCAGAGCGAAGCCAAAAACATTCAGTACTTC. This gives the protein CASSQSEAKNIQYF. Based on the CDR3 plus reference TRBV13 and TRBJ2-4, the full variable domain is AAGVIQSPRHLIKEKRETATLKCYPIPRHDTVYWYQQGPGQDPQFLISFYEKMQSDKGSIPDRFSAQQFSDYHSELNMSSLELGDSALYFCASSQSEAKNIQYFGAGTRLSVL.

On this clone: This CDR3 is also generated by other DNA sequences in the sample. This sequence joins TRBV7-2 and TRBJ1-2; D ambiguous. V lost 1 base to trimming and J lost 1 base, with 4 bases between them. The germline gives CDR1 SGHTA, CDR2 FQGNSA. The CDR3 totals 13 residues. The CDR3 DNA sequence: TGTGCCAGCAGCTTAGACAGTAACTATGGCTACACCTTC. It is translated as CASSLDSNYGYTF.

The chain employs TRBV30 and TRBJ1-3; 7 bases agree with TRBD1. Germline V gives CDR1 GTSNPN, CDR2 SVGIG (reference sequence). The ends lost 5 bases at V and 2 bases at J; junction bases unmatched: 6. The CDR3 loop spans 14 amino acids. The CDR3 sequence: CAWGPGTAGNTIYF. The CDR3 coding sequence is TGTGCCTGGGGACCCGGGACAGCTGGAAACACCATATATTTT.

The CDR3 spells CASTPDSAPAGYTF. In nucleotides, the CDR3 is TGTGCCAGCACCCCGGACAGCGCCCCGGCAGGCTACACCTTC. The rearrangement links TRBV2 to TRBJ1-2; tentatively, D is TRBD1 (6 bases). The germline gives CDR1 SNHLY, CDR2 FYNNEI. V was cut by 7 bases and J by 8 bases, with 20 bases left in between. The CDR3 has 14 amino acids.

The CDR3 here is CASRKPTTGISTDTQYF. DNA of the CDR3: TGTGCCAGCAGAAAACCAACTACAGGGATCTCGACAGATACGCAGTATTTT. The rearrangement links TRBV7-9 to TRBJ2-3; possibly TRBD1 for D (6 bases). Germline assignment: CDR1 SEHNR and CDR2 FQNEAQ (reference sequence). This CDR3 comprises 17 residues. The germline V and J ends were trimmed by 6 bases and 3 bases, with 22 bases remaining between them.

V gene TRBV27 combines with J gene TRBJ2-5; D is ambiguous. CDR3 length equals 16 residues. V lost 2 bases and J 0 bases, leaving 13 bases between the germline ends. Germline V lookup: CDR1 MNHEY, CDR2 SMNVEV (reference sequence). The CDR3 sequence: CASSLLGNAYQETQYF. The CDR3, as DNA: TGTGCCAGCAGTTTACTAGGTAACGCATACCAAGAGACCCAGTACTTC.

The chain links TRBV10-2 to TRBJ1-3; no clear D. CDR3 size: 14 residues. The V gene lost 4 bases and the J gene lost 4 bases, with 11 bases spanning the gap. CDR1 WSHSY and CDR2 SAAADI come from the germline V gene. The CDR3 spells CASSGGVSGNTIYF. CDR3 in DNA: TGCGCCAGCAGTGGCGGGGTTTCGGGAAACACCATATATTTT.

This clone has only a few counts. This chain links TRBV7-2 with TRBJ2-7; 9 nucleotides agree with TRBD1. V was pared by 3 bases and J by 2 bases, with 2 bases of the junction left unmatched. CDR1 and CDR2 from the germline V gene are SGHTA and FQGNSA. The CDR3 runs to 14 residues. The CDR3 loop reads CASSFDRGAYEQYF. CDR3 nucleotides: TGTGCCAGCAGCTTTGACAGGGGGGCCTACGAGCAGTACTTC.

The rearrangement uses TRBV7-2 and TRBJ1-2; D not certain. Looked up from germline, CDR1 is SGHTA and CDR2 is FQGNSA. V was pared by 2 bases and J by 8 bases, with 9 bases between. This CDR3 has 12 residues. CDR3 coding DNA: TGTGCCAGCAGCTTAACCACAAGAGGCTACACCTTC. It encodes CASSLTTRGYTF.

The rearrangement uses TRBV5-1 and TRBJ2-5, with 7 positions matching TRBD1. Germline V CDR1 and CDR2: SGHRS, YFSETQ. Trimming removed 0 bases from V and 3 bases from J; junction bases left unmatched: 2. The CDR3 covers 14 residues. CDR3 sequence (DNA): TGCGCCAGCAGCTTGGGCACAGGGGAAGAGACCCAGTACTTC. It codes for CASSLGTGEETQYF.

The chain carries TRBV7-9 and TRBJ2-1; 10 bases line up with TRBD2. J gave up 3 bases and V 5 bases, and 1 base lay outside the gene matches. The CDR3 contains 14 residues. CDR1 SEHNR and CDR2 FQNEAQ come from the germline V gene (reference sequence). Here the CDR3 DNA reads TGTGCCAGCAGCCAGCGGGGGGGCTACAATGAGCAGTTCTTC. Residues: CASSQRGGYNEQFF.

This chain connects TRBV19 to TRBJ1-2; 8 nucleotides agree with TRBD1. Germline loops: CDR1 LNHDA, CDR2 SQIVND (reference sequence). The CDR3 consists of 15 residues. V shed 1 base and J 7 bases; nucleotides not matched to a gene: 8. CDR3 sequence (DNA): TGTGCCAGTAGTATAGCCTCCGGGACAGGTTTTGGCTACACCTTC. It encodes CASSIASGTGFGYTF.

The DNA of the CDR3 is TGTGCCAGCAGCTACAGGGGGGGAGGATCACCCCTCCACTTT. Its protein product is CASSYRGGGSPLHF. The V gene is TRBV28, the J gene TRBJ1-6, with 8 bases aligning to TRBD1. Germline-derived CDR1 and CDR2 are MDHEN and SYDVKM. Trimming took 6 bases from V and 10 from J; bases not matched to a gene: 8. The CDR3 is 14 residues long.

The V call is TRBV7-2, the J call TRBJ1-2, with D unclear. Per the germline V gene, CDR1 is SGHTA and CDR2 is FQGNSA. This CDR3 has 11 residues. V lost 6 bases to trimming and J lost 2 bases, with 4 bases between them. The CDR3 protein is CASRENYGYTF. The CDR3 region has the DNA TGTGCCAGCAGGGAGAACTATGGCTACACCTTC.

This rearrangement joins TRBV6-5 to TRBJ2-5; D perhaps matches TRBD1 (5 bases). The CDR3 covers 15 residues. From germline, CDR1 is MNHEY and CDR2 SVGAGI. The V gene lost 1 base and the J gene lost 0 bases, with 9 bases spanning the gap. CDR3 sequence: CASSYFGRDQETQYF. The CDR3 DNA reads TGTGCCAGCAGTTACTTCGGCAGGGACCAAGAGACCCAGTACTTC.

This clone has only a few counts. The rearrangement joins TRBV4-1 to TRBJ1-6; maybe TRBD1 (5 bases). V lost 0 bases and J 9 bases, leaving 9 bases between the germline ends. The CDR3 length is 14 residues. Germline assignment: CDR1 MGHRA and CDR2 YSYEKL. The CDR3: CASSQDQGVSPLHF. In nucleotides, the CDR3 is TGCGCCAGCAGCCAAGATCAAGGGGTTTCACCCCTCCACTTT.